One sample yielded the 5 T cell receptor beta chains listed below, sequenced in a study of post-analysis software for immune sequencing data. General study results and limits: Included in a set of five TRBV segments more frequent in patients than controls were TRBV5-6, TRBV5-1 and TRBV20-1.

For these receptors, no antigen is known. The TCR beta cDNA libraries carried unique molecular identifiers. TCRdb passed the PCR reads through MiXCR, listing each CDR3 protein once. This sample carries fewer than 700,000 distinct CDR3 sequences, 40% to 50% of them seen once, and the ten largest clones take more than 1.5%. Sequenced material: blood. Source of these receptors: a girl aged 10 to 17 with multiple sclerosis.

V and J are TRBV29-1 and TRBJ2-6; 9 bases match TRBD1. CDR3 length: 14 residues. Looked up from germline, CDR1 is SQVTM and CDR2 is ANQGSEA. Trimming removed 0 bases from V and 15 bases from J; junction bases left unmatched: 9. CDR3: CSVEEYGQGQDLTF. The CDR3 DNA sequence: TGCAGCGTTGAAGAATACGGACAGGGGCAGGACCTGACTTTC.

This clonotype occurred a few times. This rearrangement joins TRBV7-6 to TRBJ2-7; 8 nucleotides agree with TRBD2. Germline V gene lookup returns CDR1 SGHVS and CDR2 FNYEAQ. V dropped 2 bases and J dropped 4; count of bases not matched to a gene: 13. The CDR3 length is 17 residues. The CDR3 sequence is CASSLSAGTGGAYEQYF. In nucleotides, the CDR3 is TGTGCCAGCAGCTTATCCGCGGGGACGGGAGGGGCGTACGAGCAGTACTTC.

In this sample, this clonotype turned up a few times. CDR3 amino acids: CSAKGGGLGAYEQYF. CDR3 nucleotides: TGCAGTGCTAAGGGGGGCGGGTTAGGAGCCTACGAGCAGTACTTC. The chain carries TRBV20-1 and TRBJ2-7; D might be TRBD1 or TRBD2, each matching 6 bases. This CDR3 has 15 amino acids. Germline loops: CDR1 DFQATT, CDR2 SNEGSKA (reference sequence). V was pared by 4 bases and J by 2 bases, with 18 bases between.

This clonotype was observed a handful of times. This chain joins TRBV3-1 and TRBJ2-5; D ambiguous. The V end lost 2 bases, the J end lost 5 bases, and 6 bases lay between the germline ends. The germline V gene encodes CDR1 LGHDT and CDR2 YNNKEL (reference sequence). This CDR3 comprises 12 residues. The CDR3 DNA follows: TGTGCCAGCAGCCAAAGGCCGGAGACCCAGTACTTC. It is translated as CASSQRPETQYF.

The CDR3: CASSSGGLAVYNEQFF. The CDR3 region has the DNA TGTGCCAGCAGCTCCGGGGGACTAGCGGTCTACAATGAGCAGTTCTTC. The rearrangement joins TRBV5-6 to TRBJ2-1; 11 bases are shared with TRBD2. V lost 3 bases, J lost 3 bases, and 5 bases stayed unmatched. This CDR3 contains 16 residues. CDR1 and CDR2 from the germline V gene are SGHDT and YYEEEE. Full variable domain (outside the CDR3, taken from reference TRBV5-6 and TRBJ2-1): DAGVTQSPTHLIKTRGQQVTLRCSPKSGHDTVSWYQQALGQGPQFIFQYYEEEERQRGNFPDRFSGHQFPNYSSELNVNALLLGDSALYLCASSSGGLAVYNEQFFGPGTRLTVL.